This is a list of T cell receptor beta chains from one sample in a study of CD8+ T cells in alopecia areata. Method: immunoSEQ multiplex PCR; TCRdb's copy keeps in-frame clones and lacks some. This sample has more than 150,000 clones; approximately 60% occur once, and the top ten carry 3.3%. The sequenced sample was CD4+ T cells sorted from blood, obtained at week 4, from a patient treated with tofacitinib. These receptors all come from a human donor with alopecia areata. The CDR3 runs from the conserved cysteine through the conserved F or W. The D gene is left open where the match is weak. Clone size is stated in some rows and not others, as once, few, many or a class when expanded.

>TRBJ1-5|TRBV27|16|NA|NA
TGTGCCAGCAGTTTTGGTGTCAGAGATAGCAATCAGCCCCAGCATTTT
CASSFGVRDSNQPQHF
>TRBJ2-5|TRBV4-3|16|TRBD2|once
TGCGCCAGCAGCCCCCTAACTAGCGGGGGGGAAGAGACCCAGTACTTC
CASSPLTSGGEETQYF
>TRBJ2-5|TRBV9|14|NA|NA
TGTGCCAGCAGCGTAGGGCGGGTACAAGAGACCCAGTACTTC
CASSVGRVQETQYF
>TRBJ2-1|TRBV5-1|15|TRBD1|NA
TGCGCCAGCAGCAGCCGGGACAGGTATGTCAATGAGCAGTTCTTC
CASSSRDRYVNEQFF
>TRBJ2-1|TRBV5-1|14|TRBD2|NA
TGCGCCAGCAGCAAGCGACTAGCGGGAGATGAGCAGTTCTTC
CASSKRLAGDEQFF
>TRBJ2-7|TRBV30|13|NA|NA
TGTGCCTGGAGCTTACTCGGGACTTACGAGCAGTACTTC
CAWSLLGTYEQYF
>TRBJ2-1|TRBV28|14|NA|NA
TGTGCCAGCAGACAGCAGGTGATCTACAATGAGCAGTTCTTC
CASRQQVIYNEQFF
>TRBJ1-2|TRBV29-1|12|NA|few
TGCAGCGTTGTTGGACAGAACTATGGCTACACCTTC
CSVVGQNYGYTF
>TRBJ1-2|TRBV5-1|16|TRBD1|NA
TGCGCCAGCAGCAGCAGTCTCGACAGGGGAAGAGATGGCTACACCTTC
CASSSSLDRGRDGYTF
>TRBJ1-1|TRBV6-6|12|NA|NA
TGTGCCAGCCGGTTAGGGGGAACTGAAGCTTTCTTT
CASRLGGTEAFF
>TRBJ1-2|TRBV7-9|15|NA|NA
TGTGCCAGCAGCTCTCTCTGGGGCGTGGGCTATGGCTACACCTTC
CASSSLWGVGYGYTF
>TRBJ1-1|TRBV6-5|11|NA|NA
TGTGCCAGCAGGCAGAACACTGAAGCTTTCTTT
CASRQNTEAFF
>TRBJ1-5|TRBV4-1|14|TRBD1|NA
TGCGCCAGCAGACCCGGGACAGGGAATCAGCCCCAGCATTTT
CASRPGTGNQPQHF
>TRBJ1-1|TRBV30|13|NA|NA
TGTGCCTGGAGTGTCCCCCGCACAGGGCCGGCTTTCTTT
CAWSVPRTGPAFF
>TRBJ1-1|TRBV4-3|13|NA|NA
TGCGCCAGCAGCCAATGGCTGAACACTGAAGCTTTCTTT
CASSQWLNTEAFF
>TRBJ2-1|TRBV5-4|12|NA|few
TGTGCCAGCAGCTTTAGTAAGAATGAGCAGTTCTTC
CASSFSKNEQFF
>TRBJ2-3|TRBV29-1|13|TRBD2|NA
TGCAGCTCTCTAGCGGGGGGCACAGATACGCAGTATTTT
CSSLAGGTDTQYF
>TRBJ2-4|TRBV2|11|NA|NA
TGTGCCAGCAGTGTAGGAGACATTCAGTACTTC
CASSVGDIQYF
>TRBJ1-1|TRBV5-6|14|NA|NA
TGTGCCAGCAGCTTCCCGACCGCAGCGGTCCAAGCTTTCTTT
CASSFPTAAVQAFF
>TRBJ1-2|TRBV29-1|11|NA|NA
TGCAGCGTTGATGGGCCAGCCGGCTACACCTTC
CSVDGPAGYTF
>TRBJ2-1|TRBV5-6|17|NA|NA
TGTGCCAGCAGCTCTTTTTTCGGGCCTCCTGCCCAGGGGTTGCAGTTCTTC
CASSSFFGPPAQGLQFF
>TRBJ1-2|TRBV6-1|15|NA|NA
TGTGCCAGCAGGGAAGCCGAGCCCTTGGGCTATGGCTACACCTTC
CASREAEPLGYGYTF
>TRBJ2-5|TRBV5-1|14|NA|NA
TGCGCCAGCAGCTTGGGACTGCTGACGGAGACCCAGTACTTC
CASSLGLLTETQYF
>TRBJ2-7|TRBV6-6|14|NA|NA
TGTGCCAGCAGTCGGAAGACAGGCTCCTACGAGCAGTACTTC
CASSRKTGSYEQYF
>TRBJ1-2|TRBV2|15|NA|NA
TGTGCCAGCAGTGAACGACCGGACGCCGGCTATGGCTACACCTTC
CASSERPDAGYGYTF
>TRBJ2-7|TRBV30|15|NA|NA
TGTGCCTGGAGCCGGGGTAGGGGCACTACCTACGAGCAGTACTTC
CAWSRGRGTTYEQYF
>TRBJ2-7|TRBV7-9|11|NA|NA
TGTGCCAGCAGCTTAGACCAAGAGCAGTACTTC
CASSLDQEQYF
>TRBJ1-2|TRBV20-1|11|NA|NA
TGCAGTGCTAGAGTTGAGGGTGGCTACACCTTC
CSARVEGGYTF
>TRBJ1-6|TRBV10-3|13|NA|NA
TGTGCCATCGCCCGAGCGGATAATTCACCCCTCCACTTT
CAIARADNSPLHF
>TRBJ2-5|TRBV4-3|15|NA|few
TGCGCCAGCAGCCAAGGGTTAGGGGTTCGAGAGACCCAGTACTTC
CASSQGLGVRETQYF
>TRBJ2-7|TRBV10-3|13|NA|few
TGTGCCATCAGTGAGCGGGCCGCCTACGAGCAGTACTTC
CAISERAAYEQYF
>TRBJ1-4|TRBV7-8|15|NA|NA
TGTGCCAGCAGTTGGGGGGAAGGGGGAAATGAAAAACTGTTTTTT
CASSWGEGGNEKLFF
>TRBJ1-5|TRBV10-3|14|NA|NA
TGTGCCATCAGTGAGCGGGGGGCAGGCCAGACCCAGCATTTT
CAISERGAGQTQHF
>TRBJ2-7|TRBV29-1|12|NA|NA
TGCAGCGCCGAGGGTGCAGGCTACGAGCAGTACTTC
CSAEGAGYEQYF
>TRBJ2-5|TRBV5-4|18|TRBD2|NA
TGTGCCAGCAGCTTGGGTAGACTAGCGGGGGCCCTGACGGAGACCCAGTACTTC
CASSLGRLAGALTETQYF
>TRBJ1-6|TRBV7-9|15|NA|NA
TGTGCCAGCAGCTCAAGATCAGGGAGGGATTCACCCCTCCACTTT
CASSSRSGRDSPLHF
>TRBJ2-1|TRBV27|15|TRBD1|NA
TGTGCCAGCAGTCTGGGACAGGGCCCCTACAATGAGCAGTTCTTC
CASSLGQGPYNEQFF